Listed here are 28 T cell receptor beta chains from one sample, sequenced in a study of blood T cell repertoires in COVID-19. Clones were read by immunoSEQ multiplex PCR, and TCRdb kept only the in-frame ones, dropping some. The table has hundreds of thousands of clones, about 83% seen once. The sample taken for sequencing was PBMCs or T cells enriched from blood (not recorded which). The receptor source for this set is a woman between 50 and 59 years old who had been exposed to COVID-19.

The CDR3 nucleotides read TGTGCCATCAGTGAGCCCTCTGGTCAAAGAGGTGTGGGTTCACCCCTCCACTTT. This gives the protein CAISEPSGQRGVGSPLHF. This chain links TRBV10-3 with TRBJ1-6; D uncertain. Germline CDR1 ENHRY, CDR2 SYGVKD. With 2 bases removed from V and 9 bases from J, the gap between germline ends came to 23 bases. CDR3 size: 18 residues.

The chain is built from TRBV28 and TRBJ1-1; D gene uncertain. The germline CDR1 and CDR2 sequences are MDHEN and SYDVKM. The V end lost 1 base, the J end lost 1 base, and 10 bases lay between the germline ends. The CDR3 runs 15 residues. The CDR3 sequence is CASSLFGEGNTEAFF. CDR3 sequence (DNA): TGTGCCAGCAGTTTATTCGGGGAAGGGAACACTGAAGCTTTCTTT.

The chain links TRBV19 to TRBJ1-1; D uncertain. Looked up from germline, CDR1 is LNHDA and CDR2 is SQIVND (reference sequence). The CDR3 runs 13 residues. Deletions cut 6 bases from V and 0 bases from J, with 8 bases between. This CDR3 is CASSYQLNTEAFF. CDR3 sequence (DNA): TGTGCCAGTAGCTATCAACTGAACACTGAAGCTTTCTTT.

The chain employs TRBV7-2 and TRBJ1-2; D gene ambiguous. The V gene's germline CDR1 is SGHTA and CDR2 FQGNSA. The V and J ends lost 1 base and 6 bases respectively, with 9 bases between them. This CDR3 has 13 amino acids. This chain's CDR3 is CASSLVGVDGYTF. The CDR3 DNA is TGTGCCAGCAGCTTAGTCGGTGTGGATGGCTACACCTTC.

V usage is TRBV11-2 and J usage is TRBJ1-3, with 10 bases identical to TRBD1. V was clipped by 5 bases and J by 4 bases; unmatched bases: 14. CDR1 and CDR2 from the germline V gene are SGHAT and FQNNGV. This CDR3 has 18 amino acids. The DNA for the CDR3 is TGTGCCAGCAGCCCAGGAGGGACAGGGGCCGCGGGAGGAAACACCATATATTTT. Its translation: CASSPGGTGAAGGNTIYF.

V gene TRBV28 combines with J gene TRBJ1-5; the match to TRBD1 covers 7 bases. The ends lost 6 bases at V and 4 bases at J; junction bases unmatched: 9. CDR3 length equals 15 residues. Germline V gene data show CDR1 as MDHEN and CDR2 as SYDVKM. CDR3: CASSPTGALNQPQHF. The CDR3 DNA reads as TGTGCCAGCAGCCCTACAGGGGCCCTGAATCAGCCCCAGCATTTT.

This clone was counted a few times. The rearrangement uses TRBV11-2 and TRBJ2-1, with 9 bases that match TRBD2. In germline, CDR1 is SGHAT, CDR2 FQNNGV. The CDR3 covers 18 residues. V gave up 1 base and J gave up 6 bases; unmatched junction bases: 13. The CDR3 spells CASSLAPERAGGFNEQFF. The CDR3 coding sequence is TGTGCCAGCAGCTTAGCCCCAGAGCGAGCGGGGGGCTTCAATGAGCAGTTCTTC. The full variable domain, its missing parts supplied by reference TRBV11-2 and TRBJ2-1, is EAGVAQSPRYKIIEKRQSVAFWCNPISGHATLYWYQQILGQGPKLLIQFQNNGVVDDSQLPKDRFSAERLKGVDSTLKIQPAKLEDSAVYLCASSLAPERAGGFNEQFFGPGTRLTVL.

The chain has TRBV9 and TRBJ1-3; no clear D. V shed 2 bases and J shed 2 bases, with 8 bases lying between them. Germline V gene lookup returns CDR1 SGDLS and CDR2 YYNGEE. The CDR3 has 14 amino acids. The CDR3: CASSVEGPGNTIYF. In DNA, the CDR3 is TGTGCCAGCAGCGTGGAGGGCCCTGGAAACACCATATATTTT.

The chain uses TRBV6-5 and TRBJ1-6, with D hard to call. V dropped 7 bases and J dropped 7 bases, with 11 bases sitting between them. The length of the CDR3 is 13 residues. Per germline, CDR1 MNHEY and CDR2 SVGAGI. CDR3 in amino acids: CASTTLANSPLHF. Here the CDR3 DNA reads TGTGCCAGCACAACCTTGGCCAATTCACCCCTCCACTTT.

This rearrangement joins TRBV4-3 to TRBJ2-2, with 9 bases lining up with TRBD1. Looked up from germline, CDR1 is LGHNA and CDR2 is YSLEER. V shed 4 bases, J shed 3 bases, and the junction held 6 bases outside the gene matches. The CDR3 runs 16 residues. The CDR3 bases are TGCGCCAGCAGCCTTTCACAGGGGGCGGACACCGGGGAGCTGTTTTTT. Translation: CASSLSQGADTGELFF.

This rearrangement joins TRBV24-1 to TRBJ2-5, with 10 bases that match TRBD1. The CDR3 has 15 residues. Germline CDR1 reads KGHDR; CDR2 reads SFDVKD. J gave up 6 bases and V 5 bases, and 8 bases lay outside the gene matches. The DNA for the CDR3 is TGTGCCACCAGTGGTTGGACAGGGGGGGTGCAGACCCAGTACTTC. Its protein is CATSGWTGGVQTQYF.

This clone was detected only a few times. The CDR3 loop is CASRSAGGLNTDTQYF. The CDR3 DNA sequence: TGTGCCAGCAGGTCTGCGGGGGGGCTAAACACAGATACGCAGTATTTT. V usage is TRBV5-4 and J usage is TRBJ2-3; TRBD2 matches at 9 bases. Per the germline V gene, CDR1 is SGHNT and CDR2 is YYREEE (reference sequence). The V segment lost 5 bases and the J segment 2 bases; nucleotides outside the gene matches: 9. The CDR3 length is 16 residues.

The chain combines TRBV7-2 with TRBJ2-3; possibly TRBD2 for D (6 bases). V gave up 1 base and J gave up 10 bases, with 15 bases separating them. The CDR3 runs 14 residues. Germline V gives CDR1 SGHTA, CDR2 FQGNSA. As DNA, the CDR3 is TGTGCCAGCAGCTTAGGGGCGGGGCCCATGGCGCAGTATTTT. Translating it yields CASSLGAGPMAQYF.

Note on this clone: The identical CDR3 is also encoded by other nucleotide sequences in the sample. The chain employs TRBV6-5 and TRBJ2-5, with TRBD2 matching over 7 bases. V lost 4 bases and J lost 2; bases outside the gene matches: 1. This CDR3 region has 13 residues. Germline V gives CDR1 MNHEY, CDR2 SVGAGI. CDR3 loop: CASSWTSQETQYF. CDR3 coding DNA: TGTGCCAGCAGTTGGACTAGTCAAGAGACCCAGTACTTC.

The J gene is TRBJ1-6, the V gene TRBV5-1, with D hard to call. CDR3 size: 14 residues. Germline V lookup: CDR1 SGHRS, CDR2 YFSETQ. Trimming removed 3 bases at V and 0 bases at J, with 4 bases between. The CDR3, as DNA: TGCGCCAGCAGCTCTAGCTCCTATAATTCACCCCTCCACTTT. The encoded protein is CASSSSSYNSPLHF.

The chain couples TRBV19 to TRBJ2-3, with 13 nucleotides matching TRBD2. This CDR3 is built from 15 residues. The germline V gene has CDR1 LNHDA and CDR2 SQIVND (reference sequence). J was trimmed by 5 bases and V by 4 bases; bases with no gene match: 3. In nucleotides, the CDR3 is TGTGCCAGTAGTAGCGGACTAGCGGGGGTAGATACGCAGTATTTT. Translation: CASSSGLAGVDTQYF.

The J gene is TRBJ2-3, the V gene TRBV4-2, with unresolved D. The V end lost 1 base, the J end lost 5 bases, and 7 bases lay between the germline ends. Germline V gene data show CDR1 as LGHNA and CDR2 as YNFKEQ. This CDR3 comprises 13 residues. CDR3 region: CASSQATGDTQYF. The CDR3 bases are TGTGCCAGCAGCCAAGCTACGGGAGATACGCAGTATTTT.

This rearrangement joins TRBV11-3 to TRBJ1-5; D call uncertain. The CDR3 sequence is 16 residues long. With 3 bases removed from V and 0 bases from J, the gap between germline ends came to 12 bases. Germline values: CDR1 SGHNT, CDR2 YENEEA. The CDR3 nucleotides are TGTGCCAGCAGCTTCCCCGACGGGTATAGCAATCAGCCCCAGCATTTT. Encoded protein: CASSFPDGYSNQPQHF.

This clone came up once. The gene calls are TRBV19 and TRBJ2-3, with a possible D match to TRBD1 (6 bases). This CDR3 contains 15 residues. The germline V gene encodes CDR1 LNHDA and CDR2 SQIVND (reference sequence). V gave up 8 bases and J gave up 5 bases, with 20 bases separating them. The CDR3: CASAPRGRREDTQYF. CDR3 bases: TGTGCCAGTGCACCCAGGGGTAGGAGAGAAGATACGCAGTATTTT.

In this sample, this clone turned up once. V is TRBV5-1 and J is TRBJ1-2; D remains unclear. Germline V gives CDR1 SGHRS, CDR2 YFSETQ. The CDR3 sequence is 13 residues long. Trimming took off 1 base at V and 0 bases at J, with 4 bases between the two ends. CDR3 DNA: TGCGCCAGCAGCTTGTCCGCTAACTATGGCTACACCTTC. Its translation is CASSLSANYGYTF.

This clone was observed a few times. The gene calls are TRBV18 and TRBJ2-1; perhaps TRBD2 as D (5 bases). CDR1 and CDR2 from the germline V gene are KGHSH and LQKENI. The CDR3 is 14 amino acids. V lost 3 bases and J 7 bases, leaving 13 bases between the germline ends. In DNA form, the CDR3 reads TGTGCCAGCTCACCCGCCCGGGGAGTGAATGAGCAGTTCTTC. Protein product: CASSPARGVNEQFF.

The chain carries TRBV13 and TRBJ1-1; D is unresolved. V lost 0 bases and J lost 4, with 9 bases in between. This CDR3 has 14 residues. The germline V gene has CDR1 PRHDT and CDR2 FYEKMQ (reference sequence). CDR3 sequence: CASSLGPRGTEAFF. The CDR3 DNA reads as TGTGCCAGCAGCTTAGGGCCCCGCGGCACTGAAGCTTTCTTT.

The chain has TRBV27 and TRBJ2-1; D is uncertain. Trimming pared 2 bases from V and 6 bases from J, leaving 8 bases between. The CDR3 runs to 13 residues. The germline V gene encodes CDR1 MNHEY and CDR2 SMNVEV (reference sequence). Here the CDR3 DNA reads TGTGCCAGCAGTTTAGACTTTATCAATGAGCAGTTCTTC. Amino acids: CASSLDFINEQFF.

V is TRBV12-5 and J is TRBJ2-1; 10 bases match TRBD2. Germline V CDR1 and CDR2: LGHNT, FRNRAP. The CDR3 loop spans 18 amino acids. The trim removed 6 bases at V and 4 bases at J, leaving 15 bases unmatched. The CDR3 here is CASGNTSHGTSVYNEQFF. DNA for the CDR3: TGTGCTAGTGGCAACACCTCCCACGGGACTAGCGTATACAATGAGCAGTTCTTC.

This rearrangement joins TRBV29-1 to TRBJ1-1, with D perhaps matching TRBD1 (5 bases). V shed 3 bases and J shed 0 bases, with 8 bases lying between them. Germline V CDR1 and CDR2: SQVTM, ANQGSEA. This CDR3 has 13 residues. CDR3 protein: CSVEGGMNTEAFF. CDR3 DNA: TGCAGCGTTGAGGGGGGGATGAACACTGAAGCTTTCTTT.

Here the CDR3 reads CASSAKDRGADTQYF. The CDR3 DNA sequence: TGTGCCAGCAGCGCAAAAGACAGGGGAGCAGATACGCAGTATTTT. V usage is TRBV9 and J usage is TRBJ2-3; 8 nucleotides line up with TRBD1. Germline V gene lookup returns CDR1 SGDLS and CDR2 YYNGEE. CDR3 size: 15 residues. Germline trimming cut 3 bases from V and 4 bases from J; bases unmatched to any gene: 7.

The gene calls are TRBV19 and TRBJ2-6; tentative D call: TRBD1 (5 bases). CDR1 is LNHDA, CDR2 SQIVND, per germline (reference sequence). CDR3 length: 15 residues. Trimming took 8 bases from V and 0 from J, leaving 11 bases between them. This CDR3 is CASGPGRSGANVLTF. The CDR3 DNA follows: TGTGCCAGTGGCCCAGGGCGCTCTGGGGCCAACGTCCTGACTTTC. Filled out from reference TRBV19 and TRBJ2-6, the complete variable domain reads DGGITQSPKYLFRKEGQNVTLSCEQNLNHDAMYWYRQDPGQGLRLIYYSQIVNDFQKGDIAEGYSVSREKKESFPLTVTSAQKNPTAFYLCASGPGRSGANVLTFGAGSRLTVL.

The V call is TRBV7-5, the J call TRBJ2-5; the D segment call TRBD1 is taken from the table without a DNA check. TRBV7-5 is a pseudogene. The CDR3 is made up of 15 amino acids. The CDR3 sequence: CVRSLGRDRKETQYF. The CDR3 DNA reads as TGTGTCAGAAGCTTAGGAAGGGACAGGAAAGAGACCCAGTACTTC.